The present TCR beta chain was sequenced within a study of blood T cell repertoires in COVID-19. The CDR3 loop spans 14 amino acids. With 3 bases removed from V and 2 bases from J, the gap between germline ends came to 8 bases. The V gene's germline CDR1 is KGHSH and CDR2 LQKENI. Produced via immunoSEQ multiplex PCR; TCRdb's table is partial and in-frame only. Of roughly 200,000 clones in the sample, 88% are singletons; the top ten hold around 1.5%. The V gene is TRBV18, the J gene TRBJ1-5; D is unclear. Material for sequencing was peripheral blood. This clonotype originated in a man younger than 35 with active or convalescent COVID-19. For the CDR3, the DNA is TGTGCCAGCTCACCTCCAGGCGGCAATCAGCCCCAGCATTTT. Translation: CASSPPGGNQPQHF.